This entry lists 11 T cell receptor beta chains sequenced from one sample in a study of cytomegalovirus exposure and HLA in healthy donors. It was with 60 Vbeta and 13 Jbeta primers that the PCR ran. Assay: immunoSEQ multiplex PCR; the TCRdb copy retains only in-frame clones and omits some. The sample has about 98,000 clones, 60% to 85% seen once. Sequencing input: PBMCs. The receptors shown here come from a man between 60 and 75 years old in good health and CMV-seropositive.

V usage is TRBV5-1 and J usage is TRBJ2-7; the D gene is possibly TRBD1 (5 bases). This CDR3 spans 15 amino acids. Looked up from germline, CDR1 is SGHRS and CDR2 is YFSETQ. With 0 bases removed from V and 3 bases from J, the gap between germline ends came to 13 bases. This chain's CDR3 is CASSLGHRQFYEQYF. The DNA of the CDR3 is TGCGCCAGCAGCTTGGGTCACCGACAGTTCTACGAGCAGTACTTC.

This clone was seen a few times. The chain couples TRBV5-1 to TRBJ1-5; the match to TRBD1 covers 8 bases. Per germline, CDR1 SGHRS and CDR2 YFSETQ. The CDR3 covers 14 residues. The J segment lost 2 bases and the V segment lost 2 bases, leaving 0 bases of the junction unmatched. CDR3 sequence reads: CASSLQGGNQPQHF. The CDR3 bases are TGCGCCAGCAGCTTACAGGGGGGCAATCAGCCCCAGCATTTT.

The chain joins TRBV12-2 to TRBJ2-5; no DNA check was done on the table's D call, TRBD2. TRBV12-2 is tagged as a pseudogene. This CDR3 is 12 amino acids long. CDR3 protein: CASRPGGSTQYF. As DNA, the CDR3 is TGTGCAAGTCGCCCCGGAGGGTCGACCCAGTACTTC.

There are a few counts of this clone. This chain uses TRBV6-5 with TRBJ2-1, with 8 bases matching TRBD2. CDR3 length: 14 residues. The germline V gene has CDR1 MNHEY and CDR2 SVGAGI. V lost 4 bases to trimming and J lost 8 bases; unmatched junction nucleotides: 7. The CDR3 loop is CASSSGLVSDEQFF. DNA of the CDR3: TGTGCCAGCAGTTCGGGACTAGTCTCCGATGAGCAGTTCTTC.

V gene TRBV30 combines with J gene TRBJ1-2; D is unclear. Trimming stripped 0 bases from V and 3 bases from J, with 11 bases between. The CDR3 sequence is 14 residues long. Germline V CDR1 and CDR2: GTSNPN, SVGIG (reference sequence). The CDR3 region is CAWSVTWSDYGYTF. The CDR3 DNA sequence: TGTGCCTGGAGTGTTACTTGGAGCGACTATGGCTACACCTTC.

The chain joins TRBV11-1 to TRBJ1-1; D is unresolved. In germline, CDR1 is SGHAT, CDR2 FQDESV (reference sequence). This CDR3 has 14 residues. V was cut by 1 base and J by 0 bases, with 6 bases left in between. In nucleotides, the CDR3 is TGTGCCAGCAGCTTAGACATAATGAACACTGAAGCTTTCTTT. Its protein product is CASSLDIMNTEAFF. Using reference TRBV11-1 and TRBJ1-1 for the parts outside the CDR3, the full variable domain is EAEVAQSPRYKITEKSQAVAFWCDPISGHATLYWYRQILGQGPELLVQFQDESVVDDSQLPKDRFSAERLKGVDSTLKIQPAELGDSAMYLCASSLDIMNTEAFFGQGTRLTVV.

Here the CDR3 DNA reads TGTGCCAGCAGCTTGGGGTCGCGGGGAAGCACAGATACGCAGTATTTT. This sequence encodes CASSLGSRGSTDTQYF. The chain employs TRBV5-4 and TRBJ2-3; a possible D gene is TRBD2 (6 bases). V gave up 0 bases and J gave up 0 bases, with 11 bases separating them. This CDR3 contains 16 residues. In germline, CDR1 is SGHNT, CDR2 YYREEE (reference sequence). Drawing the rest from reference TRBV5-4 and TRBJ2-3, the complete variable domain is ETGVTQSPTHLIKTRGQQVTLRCSSQSGHNTVSWYQQALGQGPQFIFQYYREEENGRGNFPPRFSGLQFPNYSSELNVNALELDDSALYLCASSLGSRGSTDTQYFGPGTRLTVL.

The V and J genes are TRBV30 and TRBJ2-5; 9 bases agree with TRBD1. This CDR3 contains 15 residues. CDR1 GTSNPN and CDR2 SVGIG come from the germline V gene (reference sequence). J lost 5 bases, V lost 2 bases, and 9 bases had no gene match. CDR3 DNA sequence: TGTGCCTGGAGTAGGAACAGGGGGCCGAAGGAGACCCAGTACTTC. This sequence encodes CAWSRNRGPKETQYF.

This clone has only a few counts. The chain is built from TRBV6-6 and TRBJ2-3; D perhaps matches TRBD2 (5 bases). Deletions cut 6 bases from V and 2 bases from J, with 15 bases between. The CDR3 loop spans 15 amino acids. Germline CDR1 is MNHNY and CDR2 is SVGAGI (reference sequence). The CDR3 bases are TGTGCCAGCAGCTTCCCGCGGGCCATCACAGATACGCAGTATTTT. This sequence encodes CASSFPRAITDTQYF.

The chain couples TRBV6-4 to TRBJ2-6; 7 nucleotides line up with TRBD1. This CDR3 region has 17 residues. Germline CDR1 reads MRHNA; CDR2 reads SNTAGT. V was pared by 6 bases and J by 0 bases, with 8 bases of the junction left unmatched. CDR3 bases: TGTGCCAGCAGCGCCCGACAGGGTTCCTCTGGGGCCAACGTCCTGACTTTC. Its protein is CASSARQGSSGANVLTF.

The V and J genes are TRBV23-1 and TRBJ2-7; possibly TRBD1 for D (5 bases). TRBV23-1 is an ORF, with its function uncertain. Trimming shortened V by 6 bases and J by 4 bases, and 13 bases separated the two germline ends. This CDR3 has 13 amino acids. CDR3 sequence: CASSLPQGYEQYF. DNA of the CDR3: TGCGCCAGCAGCCTACCTCAGGGTTACGAGCAGTACTTC.